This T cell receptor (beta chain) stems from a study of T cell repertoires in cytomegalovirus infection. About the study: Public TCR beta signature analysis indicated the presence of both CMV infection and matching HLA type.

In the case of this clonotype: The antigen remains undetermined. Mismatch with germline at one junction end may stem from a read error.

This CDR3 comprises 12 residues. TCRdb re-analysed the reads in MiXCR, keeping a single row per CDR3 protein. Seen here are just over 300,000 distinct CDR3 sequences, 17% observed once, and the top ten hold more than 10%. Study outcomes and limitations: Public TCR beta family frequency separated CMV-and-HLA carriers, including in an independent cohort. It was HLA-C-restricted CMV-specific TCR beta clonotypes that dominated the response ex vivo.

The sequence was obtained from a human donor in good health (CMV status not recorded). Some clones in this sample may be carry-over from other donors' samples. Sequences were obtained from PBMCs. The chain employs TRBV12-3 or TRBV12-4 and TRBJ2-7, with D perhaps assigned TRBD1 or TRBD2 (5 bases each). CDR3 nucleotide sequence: TGTGCCAGCAGTGTAACCCGGGACCGCCGCCTATTC. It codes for CASSVTRDRRLF.